This is a list of T cell receptor beta chains from one sample in a study of T cells after posttransplantation cyclophosphamide. The method was immunoSEQ multiplex PCR; TCRdb's version includes in-frame clones alone and lacks a portion of them. The sample holds thousands of clones, roughly 80% seen once. The sample here was PBMCs, taken around 1,400 days after allogeneic stem cell transplant with posttransplant cyclophosphamide. All receptors come from a male patient aged 30 to 40 who received an allogeneic stem cell transplant from a related donor, was CMV-positive, and had acute GVHD only. Some T cells may arise from the graft donor. The conserved cysteine and the conserved F or W are not part of the CDR3 here. A D gene is named only where the DNA matches it firmly.

j_gene | d_gene | v_gene | CDR3aa
TRBJ1-3 | TRBD1 | TRBV27 | ASSRTGDGNTIY
TRBJ2-2 | NA | TRBV30 | ACCLRGPGELF
TRBJ1-4 | NA | TRBV27 | ASSLQGREKLF
TRBJ1-2 | NA | TRBV10-1 | ASSRDNGQVGYT
TRBJ2-7 | NA | TRBV6-5 | ASSYDRGTTQQY
TRBJ1-2 | TRBD1 | TRBV7-9 | ASRQTGGQAANYGYT
TRBJ1-1 | TRBD1 | TRBV2 | ASRAGGWGAF
TRBJ2-7 | TRBD1 | TRBV6-5 | ASSYSNKARGYEQY
TRBJ2-6 | NA | TRBV5-4 | ASSLERGANVLT
TRBJ2-5 | TRBD2 | TRBV7-2 | ASSLASGGAWETQY
TRBJ2-7 | NA | TRBV7-9 | ASSPFDFYEQY
TRBJ2-2 | TRBD1 | TRBV28 | ATHGTAETYTGELF
TRBJ2-5 | TRBD2 | TRBV11-2 | ASSISGGARETQY
TRBJ1-6 | NA | TRBV13 | ASSFHSSYNSPLH
TRBJ1-6 | NA | TRBV9 | ASSVGMNSPLH
TRBJ1-6 | TRBD1 | TRBV10-3 | AIKPGQGASNSPLH
TRBJ2-7 | TRBD1 | TRBV6-5 | ASSYSRQGAVEQY
TRBJ1-1 | TRBD1 | TRBV28 | ASRPGQGARTEAF